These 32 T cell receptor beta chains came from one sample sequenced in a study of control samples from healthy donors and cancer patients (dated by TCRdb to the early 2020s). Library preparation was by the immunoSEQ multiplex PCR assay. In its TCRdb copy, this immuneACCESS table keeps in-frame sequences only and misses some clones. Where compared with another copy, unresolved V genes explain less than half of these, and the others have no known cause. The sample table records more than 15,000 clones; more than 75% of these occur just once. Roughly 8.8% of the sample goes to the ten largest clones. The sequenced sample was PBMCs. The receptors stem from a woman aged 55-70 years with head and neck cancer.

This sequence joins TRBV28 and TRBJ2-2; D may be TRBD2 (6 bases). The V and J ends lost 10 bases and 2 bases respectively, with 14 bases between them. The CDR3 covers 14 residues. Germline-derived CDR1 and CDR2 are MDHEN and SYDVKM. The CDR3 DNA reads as TGTGCCACCCGGCCCGGGAGAAACACCGGGGAGCTGTTTTTT. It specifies CATRPGRNTGELFF.

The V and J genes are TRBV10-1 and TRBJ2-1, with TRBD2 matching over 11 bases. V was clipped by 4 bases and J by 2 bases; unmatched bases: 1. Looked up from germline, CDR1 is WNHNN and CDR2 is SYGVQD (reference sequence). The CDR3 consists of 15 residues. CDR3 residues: CASSVTSGTYNEQFF. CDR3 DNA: TGCGCCAGCAGTGTGACTAGCGGGACCTACAATGAGCAGTTCTTC.

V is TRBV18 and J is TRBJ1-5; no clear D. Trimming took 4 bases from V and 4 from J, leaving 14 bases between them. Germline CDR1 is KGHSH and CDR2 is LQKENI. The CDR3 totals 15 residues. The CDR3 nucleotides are TGTGCCAGCTCACAGACTGGACGCATGAATCAGCCCCAGCATTTT. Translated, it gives CASSQTGRMNQPQHF.

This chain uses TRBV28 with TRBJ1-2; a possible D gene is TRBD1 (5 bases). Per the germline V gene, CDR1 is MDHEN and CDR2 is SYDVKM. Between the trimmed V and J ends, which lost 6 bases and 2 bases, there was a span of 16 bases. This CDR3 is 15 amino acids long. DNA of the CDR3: TGTGCCAGCAGCCTTGGGGCCAGGCGGAACTATGGCTACACCTTC. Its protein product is CASSLGARRNYGYTF.

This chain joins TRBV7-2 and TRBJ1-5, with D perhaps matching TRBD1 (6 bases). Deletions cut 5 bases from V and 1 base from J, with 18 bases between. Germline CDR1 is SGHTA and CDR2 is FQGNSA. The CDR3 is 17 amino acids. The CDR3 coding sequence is TGTGCCAGCAGCCCCGAGGTCCGGACAGCGAGCAATCAGCCCCAGCATTTT. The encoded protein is CASSPEVRTASNQPQHF.

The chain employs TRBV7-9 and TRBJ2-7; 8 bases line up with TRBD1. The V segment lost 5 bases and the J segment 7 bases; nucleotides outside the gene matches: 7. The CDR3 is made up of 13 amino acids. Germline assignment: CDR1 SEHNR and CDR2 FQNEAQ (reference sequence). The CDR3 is CASSHGQGWEQYF. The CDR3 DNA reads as TGTGCCAGCAGCCATGGACAGGGTTGGGAGCAGTACTTC. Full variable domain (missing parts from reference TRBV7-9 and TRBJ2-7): DTGVSQNPRHKITKRGQNVTFRCDPISEHNRLYWYRQTLGQGPEFLTYFQNEAQLEKSRLLSDRFSAERPKGSFSTLEIQRTEQGDSAMYLCASSHGQGWEQYFGPGTRLTVT.

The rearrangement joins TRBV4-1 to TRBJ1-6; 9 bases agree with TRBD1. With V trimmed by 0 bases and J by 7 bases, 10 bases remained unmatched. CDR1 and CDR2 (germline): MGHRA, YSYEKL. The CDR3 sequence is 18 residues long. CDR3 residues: CASSQDRGRGQGNSPLHF. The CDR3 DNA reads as TGCGCCAGCAGCCAAGATCGGGGGCGGGGACAGGGAAATTCACCCCTCCACTTT.

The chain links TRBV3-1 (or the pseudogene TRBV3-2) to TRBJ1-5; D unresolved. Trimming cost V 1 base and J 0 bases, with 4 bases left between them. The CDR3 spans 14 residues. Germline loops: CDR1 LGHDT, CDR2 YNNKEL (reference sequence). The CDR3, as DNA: TGTGCCAGCAGCCAAGGAGATAGCAATCAGCCCCAGCATTTT. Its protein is CASSQGDSNQPQHF.

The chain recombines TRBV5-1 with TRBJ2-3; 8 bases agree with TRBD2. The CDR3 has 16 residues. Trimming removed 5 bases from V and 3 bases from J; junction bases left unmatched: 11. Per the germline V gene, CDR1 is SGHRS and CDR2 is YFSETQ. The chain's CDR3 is CASSQRAGAATDTQYF. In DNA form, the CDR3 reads TGCGCCAGCAGTCAAAGAGCGGGAGCGGCGACAGATACGCAGTATTTT.

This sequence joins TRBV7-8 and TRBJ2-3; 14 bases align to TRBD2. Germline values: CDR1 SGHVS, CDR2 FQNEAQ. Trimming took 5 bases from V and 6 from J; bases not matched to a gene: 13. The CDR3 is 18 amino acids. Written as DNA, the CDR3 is TGTGCCAGCAGCCTTGGGACTAGCGGGAGTTTAAAGGGTGATACGCAGTATTTT. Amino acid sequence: CASSLGTSGSLKGDTQYF. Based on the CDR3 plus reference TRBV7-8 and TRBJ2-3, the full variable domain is GAGVSQSPRYKVAKRGQDVALRCDPISGHVSLFWYQQALGQGPEFLTYFQNEAQLDKSGLPSDRFFAERPEGSVSTLKIQRTQQEDSAVYLCASSLGTSGSLKGDTQYFGPGTRLTVL.

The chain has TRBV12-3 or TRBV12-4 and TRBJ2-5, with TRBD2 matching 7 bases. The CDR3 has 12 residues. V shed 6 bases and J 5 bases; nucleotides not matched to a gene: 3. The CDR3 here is CASRGGVETQYF. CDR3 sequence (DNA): TGTGCCAGCAGGGGAGGGGTGGAGACCCAGTACTTC.

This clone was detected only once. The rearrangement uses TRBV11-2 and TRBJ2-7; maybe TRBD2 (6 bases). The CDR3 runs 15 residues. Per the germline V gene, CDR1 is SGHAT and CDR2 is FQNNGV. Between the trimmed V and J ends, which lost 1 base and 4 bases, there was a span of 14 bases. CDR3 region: CASSLVRELRYEQYF. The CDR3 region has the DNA TGTGCCAGCAGCTTAGTTCGGGAGCTGAGGTACGAGCAGTACTTC.

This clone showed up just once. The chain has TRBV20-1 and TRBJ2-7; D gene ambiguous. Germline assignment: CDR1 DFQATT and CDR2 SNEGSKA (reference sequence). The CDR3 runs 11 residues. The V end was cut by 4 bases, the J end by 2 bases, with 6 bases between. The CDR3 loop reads CSAMATYEQYF. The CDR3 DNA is TGCAGTGCTATGGCCACCTACGAGCAGTACTTC.

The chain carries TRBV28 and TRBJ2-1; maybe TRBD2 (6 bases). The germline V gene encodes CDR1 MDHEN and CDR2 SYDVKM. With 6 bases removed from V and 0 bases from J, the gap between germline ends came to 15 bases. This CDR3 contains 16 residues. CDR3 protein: CASSQSSASSYNEQFF. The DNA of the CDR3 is TGTGCCAGCAGCCAATCTAGCGCCAGCTCCTACAATGAGCAGTTCTTC.

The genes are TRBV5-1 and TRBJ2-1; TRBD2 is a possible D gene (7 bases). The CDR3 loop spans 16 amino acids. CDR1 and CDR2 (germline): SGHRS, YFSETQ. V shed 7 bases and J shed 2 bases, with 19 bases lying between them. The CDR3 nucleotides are TGCGCCAGCTGCCCCAATACGGGGGGCCCCTACAATGAGCAGTTCTTC. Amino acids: CASCPNTGGPYNEQFF.

CDR3 DNA: TGTGCCAGCAGCGGGGGAGGGAACGAGCAGTTCTTC. Amino acid sequence: CASSGGGNEQFF. This sequence joins TRBV27 and TRBJ2-1, with 7 bases matching TRBD2. After removal of 6 bases from V and 10 bases from J, the junction contained 6 bases not matched to a gene. There are 12 residues in the CDR3. Germline values: CDR1 MNHEY, CDR2 SMNVEV (reference sequence).

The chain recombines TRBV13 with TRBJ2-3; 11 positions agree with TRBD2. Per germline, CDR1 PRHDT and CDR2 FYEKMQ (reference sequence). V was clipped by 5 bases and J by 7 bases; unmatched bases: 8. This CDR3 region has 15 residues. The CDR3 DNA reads TGTGCCAGCAGCCTTACTAGCGGGAGAGAGAATACGCAGTATTTT. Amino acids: CASSLTSGRENTQYF. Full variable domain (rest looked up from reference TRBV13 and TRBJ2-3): AAGVIQSPRHLIKEKRETATLKCYPIPRHDTVYWYQQGPGQDPQFLISFYEKMQSDKGSIPDRFSAQQFSDYHSELNMSSLELGDSALYFCASSLTSGRENTQYFGPGTRLTVL.

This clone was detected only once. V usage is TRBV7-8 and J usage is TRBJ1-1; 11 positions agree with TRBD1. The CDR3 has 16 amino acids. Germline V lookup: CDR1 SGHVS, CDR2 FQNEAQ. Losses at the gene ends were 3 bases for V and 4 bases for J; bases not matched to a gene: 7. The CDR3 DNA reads TGTGCCAGCAGCTTGAGGACAGGGGGCATCGGCACTGAAGCTTTCTTT. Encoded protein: CASSLRTGGIGTEAFF.

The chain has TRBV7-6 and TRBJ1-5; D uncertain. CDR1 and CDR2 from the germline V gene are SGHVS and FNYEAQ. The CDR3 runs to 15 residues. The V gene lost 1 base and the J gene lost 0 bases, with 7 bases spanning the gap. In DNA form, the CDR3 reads TGTGCCAGCAGCTTAGGAACAAATAGCAATCAGCCCCAGCATTTT. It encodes CASSLGTNSNQPQHF.

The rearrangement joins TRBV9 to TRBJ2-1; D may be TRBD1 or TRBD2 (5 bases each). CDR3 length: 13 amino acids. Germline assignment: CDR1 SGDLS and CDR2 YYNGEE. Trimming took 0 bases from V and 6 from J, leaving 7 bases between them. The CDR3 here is CASSVEGTNEQFF. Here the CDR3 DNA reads TGTGCCAGCAGCGTAGAGGGGACCAATGAGCAGTTCTTC.

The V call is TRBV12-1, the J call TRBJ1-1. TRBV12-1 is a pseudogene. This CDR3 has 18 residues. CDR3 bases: TGTGCCAGCAGCTTTCGTCCCCGGGCCCCCCGATGGAACACTGAAGCTTTCTTT. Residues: CASSFRPRAPRWNTEAFF.

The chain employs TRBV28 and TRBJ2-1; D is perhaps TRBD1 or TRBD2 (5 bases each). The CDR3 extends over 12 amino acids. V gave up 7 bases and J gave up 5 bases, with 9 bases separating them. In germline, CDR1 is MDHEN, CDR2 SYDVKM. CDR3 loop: CASTSGHNEQFF. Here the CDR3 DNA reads TGTGCCAGCACCTCGGGACACAATGAGCAGTTCTTC.

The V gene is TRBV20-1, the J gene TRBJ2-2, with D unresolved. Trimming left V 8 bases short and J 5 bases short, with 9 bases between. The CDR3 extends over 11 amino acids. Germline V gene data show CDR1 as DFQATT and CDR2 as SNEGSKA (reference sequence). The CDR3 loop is CSSLVTGELFF. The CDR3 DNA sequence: TGCAGTAGTCTGGTTACCGGGGAGCTGTTTTTT.

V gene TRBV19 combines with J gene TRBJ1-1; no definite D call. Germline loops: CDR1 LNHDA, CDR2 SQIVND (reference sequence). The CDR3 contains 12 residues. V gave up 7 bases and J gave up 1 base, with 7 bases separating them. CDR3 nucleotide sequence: TGTGCCAGTATAAAGAGGAACACTGAAGCTTTCTTT. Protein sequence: CASIKRNTEAFF.

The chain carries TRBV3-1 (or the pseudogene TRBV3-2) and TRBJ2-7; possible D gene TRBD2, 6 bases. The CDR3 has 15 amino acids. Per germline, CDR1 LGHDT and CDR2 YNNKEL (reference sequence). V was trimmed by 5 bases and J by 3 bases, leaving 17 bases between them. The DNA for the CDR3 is TGTGCCAGCAGCAAACTTGGCGGGATTATCTACGAGCAGTACTTC. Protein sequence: CASSKLGGIIYEQYF.

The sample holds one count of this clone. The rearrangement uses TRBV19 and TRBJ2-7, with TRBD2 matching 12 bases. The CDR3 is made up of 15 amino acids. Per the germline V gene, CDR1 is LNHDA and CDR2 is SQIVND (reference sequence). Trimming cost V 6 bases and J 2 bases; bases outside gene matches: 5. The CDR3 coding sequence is TGTGCCAGTAGGGTGACTAGCGGGAGTCCCTACGAGCAGTACTTC. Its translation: CASRVTSGSPYEQYF. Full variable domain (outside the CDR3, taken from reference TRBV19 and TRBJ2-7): DGGITQSPKYLFRKEGQNVTLSCEQNLNHDAMYWYRQDPGQGLRLIYYSQIVNDFQKGDIAEGYSVSREKKESFPLTVTSAQKNPTAFYLCASRVTSGSPYEQYFGPGTRLTVT.

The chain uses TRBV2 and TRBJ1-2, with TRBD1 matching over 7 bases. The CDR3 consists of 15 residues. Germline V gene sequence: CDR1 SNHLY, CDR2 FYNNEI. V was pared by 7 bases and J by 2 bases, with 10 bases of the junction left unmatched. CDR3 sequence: CASTIDLGGNYGYTF. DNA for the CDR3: TGTGCCAGCACCATCGACCTAGGGGGCAACTATGGCTACACCTTC.

CDR3 coding DNA: TGTGCCAGCAGTTACTCAGGCAGTCTCGAGCAGTACTTC. This gives the protein CASSYSGSLEQYF. The V and J genes are TRBV6-5 and TRBJ2-7; D is undetermined. CDR3 length: 13 residues. The germline V gene encodes CDR1 MNHEY and CDR2 SVGAGI. V dropped 0 bases and J dropped 6 bases, with 9 bases sitting between them.

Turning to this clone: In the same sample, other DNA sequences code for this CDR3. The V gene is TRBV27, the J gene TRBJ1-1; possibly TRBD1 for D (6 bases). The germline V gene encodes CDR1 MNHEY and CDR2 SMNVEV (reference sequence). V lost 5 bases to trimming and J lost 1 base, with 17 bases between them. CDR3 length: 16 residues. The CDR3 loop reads CASSPLFGTTNTEAFF. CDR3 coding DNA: TGTGCCAGCAGTCCCTTGTTCGGGACAACGAACACTGAAGCTTTCTTT.

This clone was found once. The CDR3 DNA reads TGCGCCAGCAGCTCCCTACAGGGAGGCGACGAGCAGTACTTC. This encodes CASSSLQGGDEQYF. The chain is built from TRBV5-1 and TRBJ2-7; D may match TRBD1 or TRBD2 (6 bases each). With 3 bases removed from V and 5 bases from J, the gap between germline ends came to 15 bases. Germline values: CDR1 SGHRS, CDR2 YFSETQ. The CDR3 is 14 amino acids.

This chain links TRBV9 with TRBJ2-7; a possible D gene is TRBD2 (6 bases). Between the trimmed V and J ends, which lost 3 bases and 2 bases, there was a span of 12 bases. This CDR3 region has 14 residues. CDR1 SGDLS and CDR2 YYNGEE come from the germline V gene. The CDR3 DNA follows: TGTGCCAGCAGCGAAGGGGACTTTGCCTACGAGCAGTACTTC. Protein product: CASSEGDFAYEQYF.

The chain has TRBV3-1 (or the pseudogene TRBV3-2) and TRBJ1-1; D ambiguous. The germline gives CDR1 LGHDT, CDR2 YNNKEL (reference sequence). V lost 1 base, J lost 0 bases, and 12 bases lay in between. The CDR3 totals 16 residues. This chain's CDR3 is CASSQGSPRMNTEAFF. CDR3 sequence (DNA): TGTGCCAGCAGCCAAGGGTCTCCAAGGATGAACACTGAAGCTTTCTTT.